This TCR beta chain derives from a study of cytomegalovirus exposure and HLA in healthy donors. Notes on the study in general: Presence/absence analyses supposed approximately even sequencing depth among donors.

This clone appeared a few times. Its antigen is unknown. Germline trimming cut 3 bases from V and 8 bases from J; bases unmatched to any gene: 8. The CDR3 consists of 15 residues. Germline CDR1 reads KGHSH; CDR2 reads LQKENI. The PCR used 60 Vbeta and 13 Jbeta primers. In the authors' workflow: It was a later analysis that counted 75 million to 90 million unique TCR beta chains, of which some 10 million were shared. The repertoire was sequenced with immunoSEQ multiplex PCR; TCRdb's copy has only in-frame clones and lacks some. The V and J calls and clone size come from that table; D and trimming were worked out from the DNA. The sample lists approximately 160,000 clones; roughly 78% were seen once.

V gene TRBV18 combines with J gene TRBJ1-4, with 8 bases matching TRBD1. The specimen was PBMCs. The source is a woman in her forties or fifties in good health and CMV-seropositive. The CDR3 coding sequence is TGTGCCAGCTCACCCCCCTCAGGGGGCGGCGAAAAACTGTTTTTT. Amino acid sequence: CASSPPSGGGEKLFF.